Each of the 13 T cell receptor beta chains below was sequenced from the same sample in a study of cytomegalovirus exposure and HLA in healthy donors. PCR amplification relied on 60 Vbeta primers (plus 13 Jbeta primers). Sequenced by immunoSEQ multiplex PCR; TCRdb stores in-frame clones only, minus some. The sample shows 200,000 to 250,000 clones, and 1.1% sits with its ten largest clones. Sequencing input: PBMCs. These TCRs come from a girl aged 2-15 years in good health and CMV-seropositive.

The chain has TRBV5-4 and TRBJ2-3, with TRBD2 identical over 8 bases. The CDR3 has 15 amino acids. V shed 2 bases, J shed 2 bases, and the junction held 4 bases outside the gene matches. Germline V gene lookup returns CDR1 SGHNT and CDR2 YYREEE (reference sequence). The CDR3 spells CASSLKLADTDTQYF. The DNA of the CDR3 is TGTGCCAGCAGCTTAAAACTAGCGGACACAGATACGCAGTATTTT.

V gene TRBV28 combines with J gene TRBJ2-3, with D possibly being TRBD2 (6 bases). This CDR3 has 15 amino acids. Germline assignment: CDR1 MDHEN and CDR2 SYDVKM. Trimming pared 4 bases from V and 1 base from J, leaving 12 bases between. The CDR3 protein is CASSSSASGTDTQYF. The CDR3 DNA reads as TGTGCCAGCAGTTCCTCGGCTAGCGGCACAGATACGCAGTATTTT.

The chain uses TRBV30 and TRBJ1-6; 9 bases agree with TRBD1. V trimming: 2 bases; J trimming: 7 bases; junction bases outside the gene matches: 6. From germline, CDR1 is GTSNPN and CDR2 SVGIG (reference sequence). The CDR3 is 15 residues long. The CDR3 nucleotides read TGTGCCTGGAGTCACTCCGGACAGGGGAATTCACCCCTCCACTTT. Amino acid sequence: CAWSHSGQGNSPLHF.

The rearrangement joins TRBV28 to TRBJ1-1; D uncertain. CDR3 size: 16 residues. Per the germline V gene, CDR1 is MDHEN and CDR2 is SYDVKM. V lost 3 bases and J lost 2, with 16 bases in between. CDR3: CASSFVRLIRNTEAFF. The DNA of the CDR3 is TGTGCCAGCAGTTTCGTTCGGTTGATTCGTAACACTGAAGCTTTCTTT.

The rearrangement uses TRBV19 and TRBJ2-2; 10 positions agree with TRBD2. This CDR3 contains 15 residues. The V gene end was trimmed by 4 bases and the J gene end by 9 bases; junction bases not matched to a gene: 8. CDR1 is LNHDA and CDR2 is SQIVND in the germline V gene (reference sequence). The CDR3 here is CASSTSGSSLRELFF. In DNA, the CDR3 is TGTGCCAGTAGTACTAGCGGGAGCTCCCTCCGGGAGCTGTTTTTT.

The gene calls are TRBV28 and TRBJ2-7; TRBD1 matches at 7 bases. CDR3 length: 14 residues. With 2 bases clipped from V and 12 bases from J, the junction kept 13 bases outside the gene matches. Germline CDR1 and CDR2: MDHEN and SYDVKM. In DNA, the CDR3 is TGTGCCAGCAGTTTAACAGGGGACATTCGGGTGCGGTACTTC. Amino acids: CASSLTGDIRVRYF.

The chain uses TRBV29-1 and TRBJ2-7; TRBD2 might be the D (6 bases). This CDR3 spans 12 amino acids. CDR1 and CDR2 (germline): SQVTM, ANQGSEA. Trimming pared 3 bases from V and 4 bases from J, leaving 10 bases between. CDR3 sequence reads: CSVEAGRYEQYF. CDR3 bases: TGCAGCGTTGAGGCAGGGAGGTACGAGCAGTACTTC.

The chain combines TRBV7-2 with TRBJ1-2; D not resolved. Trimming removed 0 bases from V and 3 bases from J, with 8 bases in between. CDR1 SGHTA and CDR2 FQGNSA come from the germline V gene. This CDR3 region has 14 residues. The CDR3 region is CASSLATVYYGYTF. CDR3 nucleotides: TGTGCCAGCAGCTTAGCAACGGTCTACTATGGCTACACCTTC.

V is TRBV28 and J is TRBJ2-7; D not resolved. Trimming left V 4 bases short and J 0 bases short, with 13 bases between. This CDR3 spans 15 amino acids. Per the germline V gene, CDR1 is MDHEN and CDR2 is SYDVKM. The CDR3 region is CASSSIFLSSYEQYF. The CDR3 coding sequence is TGTGCCAGCAGTTCCATCTTCCTTAGCTCCTACGAGCAGTACTTC.

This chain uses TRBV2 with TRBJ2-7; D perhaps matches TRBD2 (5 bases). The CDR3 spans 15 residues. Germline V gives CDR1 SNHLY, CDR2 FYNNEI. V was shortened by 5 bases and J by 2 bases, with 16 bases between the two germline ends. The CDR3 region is CASSPQTTPTYEQYF. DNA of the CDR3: TGTGCCAGCAGTCCTCAGACTACCCCCACCTACGAGCAGTACTTC.

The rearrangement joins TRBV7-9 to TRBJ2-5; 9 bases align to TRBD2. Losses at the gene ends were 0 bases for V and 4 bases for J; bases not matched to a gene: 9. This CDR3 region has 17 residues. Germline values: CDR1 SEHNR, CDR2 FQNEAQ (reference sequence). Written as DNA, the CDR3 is TGTGCCAGCAGCTTAGCGCCTCCGGGACTAGCACCAGAGACCCAGTACTTC. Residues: CASSLAPPGLAPETQYF. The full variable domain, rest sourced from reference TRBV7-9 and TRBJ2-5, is DTGVSQNPRHKITKRGQNVTFRCDPISEHNRLYWYRQTLGQGPEFLTYFQNEAQLEKSRLLSDRFSAERPKGSFSTLEIQRTEQGDSAMYLCASSLAPPGLAPETQYFGPGTRLLVL.

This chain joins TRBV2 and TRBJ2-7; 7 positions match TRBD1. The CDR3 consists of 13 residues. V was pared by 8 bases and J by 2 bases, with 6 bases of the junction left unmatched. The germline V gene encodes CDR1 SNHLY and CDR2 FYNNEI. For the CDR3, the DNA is TGTGCCAGCGACCAGGGGGAAGCCTACGAGCAGTACTTC. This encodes CASDQGEAYEQYF.

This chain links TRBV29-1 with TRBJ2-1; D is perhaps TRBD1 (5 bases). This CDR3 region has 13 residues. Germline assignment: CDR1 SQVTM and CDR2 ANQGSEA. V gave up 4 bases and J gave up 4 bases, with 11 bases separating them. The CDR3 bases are TGCAGCGTTGGCAGGGATTGGTACAATGAGCAGTTCTTC. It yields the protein CSVGRDWYNEQFF.